The clone carrying this T cell receptor beta chain was counted between two and nine times. Antigen: not known. The sample comes from a study of post-analysis software for immune sequencing data. Study-level information: Both relapsing-remitting and secondary progressive multiple sclerosis featured among the disease courses, as did progressive-relapsing multiple sclerosis. General study results and limits: Multiple sclerosis patients showed significantly lower normalized Chao1 diversity than controls did.

Unique molecular identifiers featured in each of the TCR beta cDNA libraries. One entry per CDR3 protein results from TCRdb running MiXCR on the PCR reads. The data hold a few hundred thousand distinct CDR3 sequences, with just over 35% observed a single time. Sample: blood. The TCR was taken from a girl between 5 and 17 years old with multiple sclerosis.

The CDR3 DNA follows: TGCAGTGCTGGATGGGGGCTAGATGAAGCTTTCTTT. It specifies CSAGWGLDEAFF. The chain recombines TRBV20-1 with TRBJ1-1, with D perhaps TRBD1 (6 bases). CDR3 length: 12 residues. Trimming removed 5 bases at V and 7 bases at J, with 14 bases between. From germline, CDR1 is DFQATT and CDR2 SNEGSKA (reference sequence).